This T cell receptor (beta chain) was recovered during a study of CD8 T cells in ankylosing spondylitis. Findings and caveats of the study: Disease-linked clones were CD8+ and relatively rare in peripheral blood. In ankylosing spondylitis blood, a motif of about 8 highly homologous TCR beta variants appeared characteristic. Reportedly, disease-linked clones are significantly enriched in ankylosing spondylitis patients' matched synovial fluid.

Quantitative 5'-RACE with molecular barcodes was used to make the TCR beta libraries. TCRdb analysed the 5' RACE reads with MiXCR anew, one entry per CDR3 protein. The data hold under 200,000 distinct CDR3 sequences, with approximately 10% observed a single time. The sample holds many counts of this clonotype. What it binds is unknown. The ends lost 5 bases at V and 7 bases at J; junction bases unmatched: 11. Germline lookup yields CDR1 SGHTA and CDR2 FQGNSA. This CDR3 spans 15 amino acids. Sequencing was carried out using blood, either unsorted or a sorted T cell fraction (not recorded which). This sequence joins TRBV7-2 and TRBJ2-7, with 10 bases lining up with TRBD1. This TCR came from a male donor with ankylosing spondylitis or in good health (not recorded which). CDR3 in amino acids: CASSPRQGALREQYF. The CDR3, as DNA: TGTGCCAGCAGCCCCCGACAGGGGGCCCTTCGGGAGCAGTACTTC.